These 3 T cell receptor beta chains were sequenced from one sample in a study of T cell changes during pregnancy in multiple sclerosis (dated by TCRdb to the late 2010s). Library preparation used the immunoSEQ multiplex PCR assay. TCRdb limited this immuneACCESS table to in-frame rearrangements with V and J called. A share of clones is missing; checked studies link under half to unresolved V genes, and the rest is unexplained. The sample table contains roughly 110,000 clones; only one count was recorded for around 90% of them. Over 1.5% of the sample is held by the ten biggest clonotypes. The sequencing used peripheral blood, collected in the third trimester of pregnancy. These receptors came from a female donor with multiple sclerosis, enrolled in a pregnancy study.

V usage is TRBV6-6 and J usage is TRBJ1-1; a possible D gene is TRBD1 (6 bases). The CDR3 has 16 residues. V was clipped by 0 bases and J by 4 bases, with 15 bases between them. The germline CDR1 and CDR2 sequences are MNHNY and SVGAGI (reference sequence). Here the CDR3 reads CASSYSPTGVGTEAFF. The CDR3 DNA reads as TGTGCCAGCAGTTACTCCCCGACAGGAGTGGGCACTGAAGCTTTCTTT.

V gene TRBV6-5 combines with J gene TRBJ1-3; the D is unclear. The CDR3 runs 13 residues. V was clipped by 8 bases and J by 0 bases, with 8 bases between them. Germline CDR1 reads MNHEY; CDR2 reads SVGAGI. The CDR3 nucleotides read TGTGCCAGCCAGGAAATCTCTGGAAACACCATATATTTT. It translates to CASQEISGNTIYF.

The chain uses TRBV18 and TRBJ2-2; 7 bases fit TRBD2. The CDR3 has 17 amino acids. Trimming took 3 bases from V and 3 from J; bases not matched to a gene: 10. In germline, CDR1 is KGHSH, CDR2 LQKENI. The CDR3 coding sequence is TGTGCCAGCTCACCGTTGAATAGCGGGTTAGACACCGGGGAGCTGTTTTTT. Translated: CASSPLNSGLDTGELFF.